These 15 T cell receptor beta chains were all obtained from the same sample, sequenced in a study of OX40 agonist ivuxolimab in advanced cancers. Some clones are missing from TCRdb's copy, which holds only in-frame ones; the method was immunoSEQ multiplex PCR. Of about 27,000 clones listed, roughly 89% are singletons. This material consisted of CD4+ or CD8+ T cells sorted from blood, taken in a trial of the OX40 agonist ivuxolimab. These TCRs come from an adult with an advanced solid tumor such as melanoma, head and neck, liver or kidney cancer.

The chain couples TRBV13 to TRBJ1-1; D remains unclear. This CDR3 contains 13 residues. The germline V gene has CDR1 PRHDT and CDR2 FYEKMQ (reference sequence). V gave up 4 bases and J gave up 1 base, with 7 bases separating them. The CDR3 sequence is CASSSTANTEAFF. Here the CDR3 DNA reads TGTGCCAGCAGCTCTACAGCGAACACTGAAGCTTTCTTT.

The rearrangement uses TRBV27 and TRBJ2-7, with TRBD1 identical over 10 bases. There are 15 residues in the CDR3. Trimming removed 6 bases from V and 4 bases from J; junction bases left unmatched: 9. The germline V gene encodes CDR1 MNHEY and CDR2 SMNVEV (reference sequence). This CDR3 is CASSLGTGAEYEQYF. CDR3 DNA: TGTGCCAGCAGCCTTGGGACAGGGGCAGAATACGAGCAGTACTTC.

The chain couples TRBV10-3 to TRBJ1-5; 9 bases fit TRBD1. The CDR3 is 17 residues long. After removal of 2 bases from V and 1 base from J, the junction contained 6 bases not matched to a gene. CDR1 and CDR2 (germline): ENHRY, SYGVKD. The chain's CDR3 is CAISEGTGLRSNQPQHF. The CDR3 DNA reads TGTGCCATCAGTGAGGGGACAGGGCTAAGGAGCAATCAGCCCCAGCATTTT.

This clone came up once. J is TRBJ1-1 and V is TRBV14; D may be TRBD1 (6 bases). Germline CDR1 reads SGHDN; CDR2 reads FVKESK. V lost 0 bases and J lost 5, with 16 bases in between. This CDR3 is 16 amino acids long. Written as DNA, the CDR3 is TGTGCCAGCAGCCAAGATCGGGTGGGGGCAAGGACTGAAGCTTTCTTT. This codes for CASSQDRVGARTEAFF.

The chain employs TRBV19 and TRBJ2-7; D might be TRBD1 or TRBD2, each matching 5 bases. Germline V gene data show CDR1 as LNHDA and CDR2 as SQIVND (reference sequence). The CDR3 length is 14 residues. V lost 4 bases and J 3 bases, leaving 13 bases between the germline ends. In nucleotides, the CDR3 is TGTGCCAGTAGTACCGGGACGGGGCACTACGAGCAGTACTTC. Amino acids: CASSTGTGHYEQYF.

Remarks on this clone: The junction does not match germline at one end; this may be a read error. The CDR3 is CASSSNTEAFF. In DNA form, the CDR3 reads TGTGCCAGCAGTTCGAACACTGAAGCTTTCTTT. The rearrangement joins TRBV4-1 to TRBJ1-1; D is unresolved. CDR3 length: 11 residues. Germline-derived CDR1 and CDR2 are MGHRA and YSYEKL.

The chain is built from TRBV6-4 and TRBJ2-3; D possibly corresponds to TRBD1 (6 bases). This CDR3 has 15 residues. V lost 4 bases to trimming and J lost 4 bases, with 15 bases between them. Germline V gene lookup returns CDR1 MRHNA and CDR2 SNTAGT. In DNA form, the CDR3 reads TGTGCCAGCAGTGTCACAGGGATCGCATCAGATACGCAGTATTTT. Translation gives CASSVTGIASDTQYF.

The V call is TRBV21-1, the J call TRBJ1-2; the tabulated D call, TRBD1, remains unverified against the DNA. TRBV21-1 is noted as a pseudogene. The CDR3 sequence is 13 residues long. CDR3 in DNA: TGTGCCACTTTCGTGGGACACATCTATGGCTACACCTTC. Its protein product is CATFVGHIYGYTF.

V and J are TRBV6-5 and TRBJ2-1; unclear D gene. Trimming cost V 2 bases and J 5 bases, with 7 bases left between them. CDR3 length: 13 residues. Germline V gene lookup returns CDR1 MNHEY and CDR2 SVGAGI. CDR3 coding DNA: TGTGCCAGCAGTTACGGTGGCGACAATGAGCAGTTCTTC. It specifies CASSYGGDNEQFF.

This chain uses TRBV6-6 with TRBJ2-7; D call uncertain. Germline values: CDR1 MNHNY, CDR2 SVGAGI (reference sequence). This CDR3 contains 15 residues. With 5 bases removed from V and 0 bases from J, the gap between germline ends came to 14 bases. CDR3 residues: CASSTWAPSSYEQYF. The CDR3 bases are TGTGCCAGCAGTACATGGGCCCCAAGCTCCTACGAGCAGTACTTC.

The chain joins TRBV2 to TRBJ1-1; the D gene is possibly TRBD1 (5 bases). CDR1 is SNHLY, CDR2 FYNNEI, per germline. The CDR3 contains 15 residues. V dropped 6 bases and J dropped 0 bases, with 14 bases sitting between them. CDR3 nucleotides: TGTGCCAGCAGCGCCCCCGGGACGGTGAACACTGAAGCTTTCTTT. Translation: CASSAPGTVNTEAFF.

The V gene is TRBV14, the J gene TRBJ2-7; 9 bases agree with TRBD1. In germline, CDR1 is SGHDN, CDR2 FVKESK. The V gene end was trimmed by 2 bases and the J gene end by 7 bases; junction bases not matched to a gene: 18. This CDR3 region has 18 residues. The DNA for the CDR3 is TGTGCCAGCAGCCAACGCCGGGACAGGGCTCCTCGGGGTGGGGAGCAGTACTTC. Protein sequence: CASSQRRDRAPRGGEQYF.

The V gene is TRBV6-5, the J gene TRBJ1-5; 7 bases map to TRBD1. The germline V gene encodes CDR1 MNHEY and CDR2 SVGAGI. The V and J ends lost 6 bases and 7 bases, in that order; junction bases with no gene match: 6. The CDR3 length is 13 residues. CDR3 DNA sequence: TGTGCCAGCAGAACAGGGGCTTTCCAGCCCCAGCATTTT. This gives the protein CASRTGAFQPQHF.

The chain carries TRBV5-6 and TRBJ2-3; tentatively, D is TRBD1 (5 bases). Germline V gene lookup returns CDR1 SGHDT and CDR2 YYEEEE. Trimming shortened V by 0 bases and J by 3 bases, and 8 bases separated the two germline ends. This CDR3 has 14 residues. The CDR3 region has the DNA TGTGCCAGCAGCTTGGGACAGTTAACAGATACGCAGTATTTT. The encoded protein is CASSLGQLTDTQYF.

The CDR3 loop is CASFGAVHEKLFF. The CDR3 DNA reads as TGTGCCAGTTTTGGGGCAGTACATGAAAAACTGTTTTTT. This chain links TRBV19 with TRBJ1-4; perhaps TRBD1 as D (5 bases). The germline CDR1 and CDR2 sequences are LNHDA and SQIVND (reference sequence). The CDR3 spans 13 residues. V was cut by 8 bases and J by 6 bases, with 13 bases left in between.